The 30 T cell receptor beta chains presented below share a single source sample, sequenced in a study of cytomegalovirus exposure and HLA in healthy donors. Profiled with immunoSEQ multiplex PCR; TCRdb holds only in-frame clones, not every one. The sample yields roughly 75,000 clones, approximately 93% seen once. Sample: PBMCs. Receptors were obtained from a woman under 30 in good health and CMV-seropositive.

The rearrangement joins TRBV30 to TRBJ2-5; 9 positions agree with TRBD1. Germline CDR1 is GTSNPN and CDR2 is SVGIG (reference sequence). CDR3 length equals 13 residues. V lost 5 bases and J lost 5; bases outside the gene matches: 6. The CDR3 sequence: CAWQTGGWETQYF. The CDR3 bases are TGTGCCTGGCAAACAGGGGGCTGGGAGACCCAGTACTTC.

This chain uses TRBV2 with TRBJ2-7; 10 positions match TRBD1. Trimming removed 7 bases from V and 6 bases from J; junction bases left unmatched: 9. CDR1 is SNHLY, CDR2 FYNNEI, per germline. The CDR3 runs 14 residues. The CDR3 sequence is CASMKGQGVGEQYF. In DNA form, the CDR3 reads TGTGCCAGCATGAAAGGACAGGGGGTAGGCGAGCAGTACTTC.

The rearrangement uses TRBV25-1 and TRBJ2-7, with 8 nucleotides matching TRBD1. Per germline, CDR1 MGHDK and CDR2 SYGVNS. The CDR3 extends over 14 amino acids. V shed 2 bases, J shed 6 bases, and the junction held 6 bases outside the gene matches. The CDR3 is CASSEGAGTGEQYF. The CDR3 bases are TGTGCCAGCAGTGAAGGGGCAGGGACAGGCGAGCAGTACTTC.

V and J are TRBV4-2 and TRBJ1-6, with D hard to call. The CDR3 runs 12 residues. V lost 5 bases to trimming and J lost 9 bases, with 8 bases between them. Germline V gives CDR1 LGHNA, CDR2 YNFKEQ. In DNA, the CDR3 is TGTGCCAGCAGCTTGGTAGCTTCACCCCTCCACTTT. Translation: CASSLVASPLHF.

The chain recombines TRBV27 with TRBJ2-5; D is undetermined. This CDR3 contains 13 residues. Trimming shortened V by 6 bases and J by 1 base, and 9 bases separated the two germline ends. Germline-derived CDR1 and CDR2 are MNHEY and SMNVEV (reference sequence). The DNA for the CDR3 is TGTGCCAGCAGCCCTACCTTCCAAGAGACCCAGTACTTC. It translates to CASSPTFQETQYF.

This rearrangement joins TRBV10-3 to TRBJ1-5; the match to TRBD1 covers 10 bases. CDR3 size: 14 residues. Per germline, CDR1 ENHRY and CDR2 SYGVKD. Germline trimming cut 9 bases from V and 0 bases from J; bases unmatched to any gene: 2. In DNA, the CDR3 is TGTGCCATGGGGACAGGGGATAGCAATCAGCCCCAGCATTTT. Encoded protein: CAMGTGDSNQPQHF.

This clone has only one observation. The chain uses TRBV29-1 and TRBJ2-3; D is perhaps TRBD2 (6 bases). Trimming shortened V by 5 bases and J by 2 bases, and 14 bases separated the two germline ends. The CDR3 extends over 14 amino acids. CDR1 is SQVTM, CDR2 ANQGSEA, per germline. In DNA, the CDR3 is TGCAGCGTTTTTTGGGGGGTGAACACAGATACGCAGTATTTT. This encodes CSVFWGVNTDTQYF.

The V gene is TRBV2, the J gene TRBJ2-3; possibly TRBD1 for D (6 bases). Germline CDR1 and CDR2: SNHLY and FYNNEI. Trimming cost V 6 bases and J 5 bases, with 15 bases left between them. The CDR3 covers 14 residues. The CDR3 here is CASRLDRLGDTQYF. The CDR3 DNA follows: TGTGCCAGCAGGCTCGACAGGTTGGGAGATACGCAGTATTTT.

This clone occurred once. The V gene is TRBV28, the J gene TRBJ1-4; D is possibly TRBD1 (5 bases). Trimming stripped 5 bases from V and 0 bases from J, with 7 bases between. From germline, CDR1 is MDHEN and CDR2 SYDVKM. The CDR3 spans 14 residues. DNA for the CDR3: TGTGCCAGCAGTCCAGGGACAACTAATGAAAAACTGTTTTTT. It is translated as CASSPGTTNEKLFF.

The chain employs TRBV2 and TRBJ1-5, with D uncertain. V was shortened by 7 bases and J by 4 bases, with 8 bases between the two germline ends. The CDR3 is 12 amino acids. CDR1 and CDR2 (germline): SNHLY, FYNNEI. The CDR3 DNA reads TGTGCCAGCACGCAGGCGAATCAGCCCCAGCATTTT. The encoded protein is CASTQANQPQHF.

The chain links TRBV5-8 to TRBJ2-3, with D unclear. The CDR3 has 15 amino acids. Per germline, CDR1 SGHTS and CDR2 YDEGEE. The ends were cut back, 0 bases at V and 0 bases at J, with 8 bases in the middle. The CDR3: CASSLARISTDTQYF. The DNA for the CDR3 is TGTGCCAGCAGCTTGGCCAGGATTAGCACAGATACGCAGTATTTT.

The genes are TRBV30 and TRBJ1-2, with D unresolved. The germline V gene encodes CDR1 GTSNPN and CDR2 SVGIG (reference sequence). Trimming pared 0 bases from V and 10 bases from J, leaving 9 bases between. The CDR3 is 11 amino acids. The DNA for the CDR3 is TGTGCCTGGAGTGTTAGCAACTACTACACCTTC. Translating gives CAWSVSNYYTF.

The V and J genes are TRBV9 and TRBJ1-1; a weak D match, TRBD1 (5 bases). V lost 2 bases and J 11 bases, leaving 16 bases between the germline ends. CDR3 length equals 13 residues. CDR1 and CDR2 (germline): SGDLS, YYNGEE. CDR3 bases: TGTGCCAGCAGCGTGGGTATTGAGGAGGGGGCTTTCTTT. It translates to CASSVGIEEGAFF.

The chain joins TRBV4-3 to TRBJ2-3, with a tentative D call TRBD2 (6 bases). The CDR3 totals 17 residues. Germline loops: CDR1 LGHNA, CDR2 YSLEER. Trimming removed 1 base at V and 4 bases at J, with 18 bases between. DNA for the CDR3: TGCGCCAGCAGCCAAGGCAAGGGCCCCGGAGGGTCAGATACGCAGTATTTT. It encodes CASSQGKGPGGSDTQYF.

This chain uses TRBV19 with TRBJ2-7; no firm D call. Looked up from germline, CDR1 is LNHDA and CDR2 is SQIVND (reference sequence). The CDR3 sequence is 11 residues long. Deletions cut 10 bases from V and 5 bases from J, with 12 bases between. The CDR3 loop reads CATSARDEQYF. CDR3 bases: TGTGCCACGTCTGCGCGCGACGAGCAGTACTTC.

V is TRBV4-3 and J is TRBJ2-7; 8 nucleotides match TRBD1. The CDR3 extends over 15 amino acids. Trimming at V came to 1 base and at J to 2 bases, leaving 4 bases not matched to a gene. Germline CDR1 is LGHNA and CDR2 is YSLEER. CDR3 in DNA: TGCGCCAGCAGCCAAGCTGGACAGGGTGCCTACGAGCAGTACTTC. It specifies CASSQAGQGAYEQYF.

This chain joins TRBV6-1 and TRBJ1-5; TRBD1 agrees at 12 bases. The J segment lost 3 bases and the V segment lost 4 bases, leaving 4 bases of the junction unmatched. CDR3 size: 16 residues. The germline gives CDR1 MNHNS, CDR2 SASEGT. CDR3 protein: CASSGGQGASNQPQHF. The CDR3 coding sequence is TGTGCCAGCAGTGGGGGACAGGGGGCTTCCAATCAGCCCCAGCATTTT.

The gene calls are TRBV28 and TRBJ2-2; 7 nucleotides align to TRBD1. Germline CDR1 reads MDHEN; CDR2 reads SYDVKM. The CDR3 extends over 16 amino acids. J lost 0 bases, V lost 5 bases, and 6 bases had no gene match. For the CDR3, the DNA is TGTGCCAGCAGTGCAACCGGGACAGCGAACACCGGGGAGCTGTTTTTT. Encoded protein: CASSATGTANTGELFF.

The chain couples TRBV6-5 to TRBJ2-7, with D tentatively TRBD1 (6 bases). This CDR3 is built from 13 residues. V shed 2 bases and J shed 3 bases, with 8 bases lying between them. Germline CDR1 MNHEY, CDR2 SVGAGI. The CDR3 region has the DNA TGTGCCAGCAGTTACGGGGGCCGCTACGAGCAGTACTTC. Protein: CASSYGGRYEQYF.

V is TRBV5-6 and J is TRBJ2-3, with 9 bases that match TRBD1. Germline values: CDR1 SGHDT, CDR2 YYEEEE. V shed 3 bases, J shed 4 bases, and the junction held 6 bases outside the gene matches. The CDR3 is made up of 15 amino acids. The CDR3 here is CASSSGTGWSDTQYF. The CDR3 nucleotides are TGTGCCAGCAGCTCCGGGACAGGGTGGTCAGATACGCAGTATTTT. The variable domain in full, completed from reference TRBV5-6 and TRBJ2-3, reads DAGVTQSPTHLIKTRGQQVTLRCSPKSGHDTVSWYQQALGQGPQFIFQYYEEEERQRGNFPDRFSGHQFPNYSSELNVNALLLGDSALYLCASSSGTGWSDTQYFGPGTRLTVL.

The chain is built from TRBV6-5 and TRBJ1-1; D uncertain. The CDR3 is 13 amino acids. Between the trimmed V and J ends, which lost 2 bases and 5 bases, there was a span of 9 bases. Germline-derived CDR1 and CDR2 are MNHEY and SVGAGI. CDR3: CASSYTRLTEAFF. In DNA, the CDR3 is TGTGCCAGCAGTTACACGAGGTTGACTGAAGCTTTCTTT.

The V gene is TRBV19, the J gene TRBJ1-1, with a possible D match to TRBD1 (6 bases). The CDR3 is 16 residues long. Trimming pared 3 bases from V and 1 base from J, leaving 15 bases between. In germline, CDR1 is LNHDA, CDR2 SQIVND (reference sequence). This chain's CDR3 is CASSIPPGQTNTEAFF. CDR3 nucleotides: TGTGCCAGTAGTATCCCGCCAGGACAGACGAACACTGAAGCTTTCTTT.

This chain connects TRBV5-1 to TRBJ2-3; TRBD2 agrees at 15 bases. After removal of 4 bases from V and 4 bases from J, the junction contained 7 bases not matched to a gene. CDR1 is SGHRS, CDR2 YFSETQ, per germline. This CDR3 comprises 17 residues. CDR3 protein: CASSRGLAGGVADTQYF. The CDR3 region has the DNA TGCGCCAGCAGCCGGGGACTAGCGGGGGGCGTCGCAGATACGCAGTATTTT.

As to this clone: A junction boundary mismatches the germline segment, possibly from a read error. The CDR3 is CASTIVSLAGTTDTQYF. The CDR3 nucleotides read TGTGCCAGTACTATAGTATCCCTAGCGGGGACCACAGATACGCAGTATTTT. This chain links TRBV19 with TRBJ2-3; TRBD2 matches 9 bases. Looked up from germline, CDR1 is LNHDA and CDR2 is SQIVND (reference sequence). The length of the CDR3 is 17 residues.

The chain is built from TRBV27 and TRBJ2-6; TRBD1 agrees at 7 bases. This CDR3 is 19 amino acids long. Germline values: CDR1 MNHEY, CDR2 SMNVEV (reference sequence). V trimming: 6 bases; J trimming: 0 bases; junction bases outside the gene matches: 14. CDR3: CASSPEGQTINSGANVLTF. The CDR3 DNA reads TGTGCCAGCAGCCCCGAGGGACAGACCATTAACTCTGGGGCCAACGTCCTGACTTTC.

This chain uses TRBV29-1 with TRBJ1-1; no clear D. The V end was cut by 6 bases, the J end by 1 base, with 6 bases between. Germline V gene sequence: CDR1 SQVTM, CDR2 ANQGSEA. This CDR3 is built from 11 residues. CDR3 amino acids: CSVRGNTEAFF. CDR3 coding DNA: TGCAGCGTACGGGGGAACACTGAAGCTTTCTTT.

As DNA, the CDR3 is TGTGCCAGCAGCTTATCAGGGGGCGCCCCCACTGAAGCTTTCTTT. Translating it yields CASSLSGGAPTEAFF. The chain joins TRBV7-9 to TRBJ1-1, with 8 bases lining up with TRBD1. CDR1 is SEHNR and CDR2 is FQNEAQ in the germline V gene (reference sequence). The CDR3 loop spans 15 amino acids. V lost 2 bases, J lost 4 bases, and 6 bases stayed unmatched.

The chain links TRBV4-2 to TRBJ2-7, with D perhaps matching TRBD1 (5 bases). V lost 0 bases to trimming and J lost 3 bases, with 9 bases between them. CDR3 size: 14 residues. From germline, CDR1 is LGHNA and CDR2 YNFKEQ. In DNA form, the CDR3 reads TGTGCCAGCAGCCAAGACGGGCAGGGCTACGAGCAGTACTTC. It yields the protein CASSQDGQGYEQYF.

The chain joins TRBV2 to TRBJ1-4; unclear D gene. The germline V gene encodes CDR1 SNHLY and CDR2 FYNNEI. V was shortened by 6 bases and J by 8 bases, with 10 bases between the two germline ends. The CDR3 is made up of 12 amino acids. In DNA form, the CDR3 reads TGTGCCAGCAGCCAAAGTGGCGAAAAACTGTTTTTT. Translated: CASSQSGEKLFF.

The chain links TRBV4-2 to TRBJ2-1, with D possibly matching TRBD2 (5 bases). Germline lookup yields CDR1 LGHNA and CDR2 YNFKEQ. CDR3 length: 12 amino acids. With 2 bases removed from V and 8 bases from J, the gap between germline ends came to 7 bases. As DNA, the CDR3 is TGTGCCAGCAGCCAACTAGCCCATGAGCAGTTCTTC. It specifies CASSQLAHEQFF.